Given below is one TCR beta chain in context. As yet, its antigen is unknown. Donors were systemically healthy Caucasian individuals from Russia aged roughly 6 to 95 years. Each of the donors had approximately 10 milliliters of peripheral blood drawn into EDTA-treated Vacutainer tubes. Trimming stripped 5 bases from V and 0 bases from J, with 10 bases between. Germline CDR1 is MNHNY and CDR2 is SVGAGI (reference sequence). There are 14 residues in the CDR3. This record comes from a study of blood T cells in healthy people across ages. The authors ran a second PCR of 7 to 11 cycles using a sample-barcoded 5' primer and a J-beta primer mix. TCRdb used MiXCR to reprocess the 5' RACE reads, holding one entry per CDR3 protein. The repertoire has approximately 1.5 million distinct CDR3 sequences, about 42% of them found once; the top ten carry under 5%. Study-wide results and limits: Estimates drawn from one million T cells were deemed to understate diversity. Higher naive T cell percentage went strongly together with higher TCR beta diversity.

The V gene is TRBV6-6, the J gene TRBJ1-2, with D perhaps matching TRBD1 (6 bases). The TCR sequence derives from a woman between 18 and 30 years old in good health. Specimen: blood. CDR3 sequence: CASSQRQANYGYTF. The CDR3 DNA reads as TGTGCCAGCAGTCAAAGACAGGCTAACTATGGCTACACCTTC.